A single sample gave rise to the 3 T cell receptor beta chains below, sequenced in a study of cytomegalovirus exposure and HLA in healthy donors. Amplification used 60 Vbeta primers and 13 Jbeta primers. The protocol was immunoSEQ multiplex PCR, while the TCRdb copy is restricted to in-frame clones and leaves out a portion. The table includes fewer than 200,000 clones, 80% to 90% detected once. Sequencing was done on a sample of PBMCs. The receptors shown here come from a woman between 18 and 29 years old in good health and CMV-seronegative.

V and J are TRBV28 and TRBJ1-1; tentative D call: TRBD1 (6 bases). The length of the CDR3 is 16 residues. V was cut by 8 bases and J by 0 bases, with 19 bases left in between. CDR1 MDHEN and CDR2 SYDVKM come from the germline V gene. The CDR3 DNA sequence: TGTGCCAGCCCCGGAAGGGGGGGCAGCATGAACACTGAAGCTTTCTTT. Encoded protein: CASPGRGGSMNTEAFF.

This chain links TRBV13 with TRBJ2-7; TRBD2 aligns across 13 bases. This CDR3 has 15 residues. J lost 2 bases, V lost 5 bases, and 3 bases had no gene match. CDR1 is PRHDT and CDR2 is FYEKMQ in the germline V gene (reference sequence). The CDR3: CASSVGTSGAYEQYF. The CDR3 DNA is TGTGCCAGCAGCGTCGGGACTAGCGGGGCCTACGAGCAGTACTTC.

This clone was picked up one time. The rearrangement joins TRBV18 to TRBJ2-1, with D unclear. V was shortened by 5 bases and J by 0 bases, with 14 bases between the two germline ends. Germline V gives CDR1 KGHSH, CDR2 LQKENI. This CDR3 region has 16 residues. In DNA, the CDR3 is TGTGCCAGCTCATTTTTGGTTACCAGCTCCTACAATGAGCAGTTCTTC. Translation gives CASSFLVTSSYNEQFF.